Reported below is one T cell receptor beta chain. The target of this receptor is not known. Base-call qualities are not available, and no considerably larger clone is one nucleotide away. This sample is part of a study of tumor and adjacent non-tumor tissue in lung cancer (dated by TCRdb to the late 2010s). Regarding the complete study: Patients with adenocarcinoma (12), squamous cell carcinoma (2) and small cell lung cancer (1) were included in the cohort. Ages among the roughly 15 patients ranged from about 30 to 76 years, there were approximately 10 men and 5 women, and disease was at TNM stage I to III. Sequencing generated a total of 120 million or so productive TCRbeta reads, averaging around 4 million reads per sample. The study compared bulk TCRbeta repertoires from lung tumor tissue and matched distant non-tumor lung tissue of some 15 lung cancer patients. For each patient, one tumor sample and one normal lung sample were taken, giving around 31 paired specimens that underwent TCRbeta CDR3 sequencing. Beyond this particular receptor, the publication reports: The sequencing platform is not named in the methods, and unique molecular identifiers are not mentioned. Because peripheral blood was not sequenced, blood TCRbeta repertoires in the lung cancer patients of the study were not examined. Tumor tissue showed significantly greater TCR diversity (inverse Simpson) than normal lung tissue (431.37 vs 166.20, P = 0.0075, Mann-Whitney U test). Only about 16 patients were included in the cohort, and the need for larger samples and more detailed clinical data was noted by the authors. The top 100 clones accounted for a significantly larger cumulative portion of the repertoire in normal lung than in tumor tissue. Significantly higher TCR diversity was found in younger patients, and higher tumor TCR diversity was associated with shorter overall and disease-free survival.

Libraries came from multiplex PCR. Sequencing used an Illumina HiSeq 2500. TCRbeta libraries were built by three rounds of nested PCR using primers (Table S4), following protocols modified from ARM-PCR. Before sequencing, PCR products in the 200-500 bp range were cut out of the gel and cleaned up using the QIAquick gel extraction kit. The source study handled its data this way. Trimmomatic was used to clean the reads, FLASH merged the cleaned reads into complete CDR3 sequences, and MiTCR assigned the sequences to V(D)J germline segments. Clonal diversity was computed as the inverse Simpson's index with VDJtools. In-frame sequences lacking a premature stop codon were counted as productive reads. TCRdb ran its own pipeline on the public reads, namely fastp trimming at Q25 and MiXCR clone calling, and kept in-frame beta chains. Identical CDR3 protein sequences are pooled into one entry, listed with their most common genes and DNA. The V and J calls shown here were made by TCRdb, not taken from the authors' results. This sample holds about 43,000 distinct CDR3 sequences; roughly 60% were observed only once. The biggest ten clones account for roughly 44% of the sample.

RNA was isolated from bulk unsorted tissue, and RNA quality was assessed with a NanoDrop ND-1000 and an Agilent 2100. Distant non-tumor tissue taken more than 3 cm from the tumor edge was used as the normal lung sample. Donors were newly diagnosed lung cancer patients admitted for thoracic surgery in China between August and November 2014, without prior chemotherapy. Patients with previous radiotherapy or chemotherapy, or with another concurrent cancer, were excluded from the study. Pieces of surgical tissue measuring roughly 1-2.1 cm3 were kept in RNAlater solution and held at -80 degrees C until needed. Sample: distant non-tumor lung tissue. This TCR was recovered from a man aged 45-60 years with non-small cell lung cancer.

CDR3 sequence: CASSSGAGGPGYEQYF. The DNA sequence reads TGCGCCAGCAGCTCGGGTGCGGGAGGGCCGGGATACGAGCAGTACTTC. The receptor chain draws on TRBV5-1 and TRBJ2-7; TRBD2 matches 9 bases in the middle. There are 16 amino acids in the CDR3, from cysteine to phenylalanine inclusive. Kept here is only the CDR3 DNA, which spans 48 bases and is read in frame from base 1. V is cut back by 3 bases and J by 4 bases, with 11 bases in the junction unmatched. The CDR1 and CDR2 encoded by the germline V gene are SGHRS and YFSETQ. Outside the CDR3, residues come from the reference TRBV5-1 and TRBJ2-7 proteins, so the full variable domain is: KAGVTQTPRYLIKTRGQQVTLSCSPISGHRSVSWYQQTPGQGLQFLFEYFSETQRNKGNFPGRFSGRQFSNSRSEMNVSTLELGDSALYLCASSSGAGGPGYEQYFGPGTRLTVT.